This TCR beta chain emerged from a study of beta chain features in type 1 diabetes (dated by TCRdb to 2016 to 2019). Broadly, across the study: Mean age, gender distribution, total cell number and subset yield were not different between patients and healthy donors. The study compared TCRB repertoires of sorted circulating CD4+ T cell subsets between recently diagnosed type 1 diabetes patients and matched healthy donors. Whereas all 30 or so donors provided naive and central memory subsets, regulatory and stem cell-like memory subsets were isolated from just 8 patients and about 8 healthy donors. A total of 85 million to 140 million sorted cells were examined across all samples, and a strong correlation was observed between cell number per subset and RNA yield. Study-wide findings and limitations: Because cDNA was sequenced instead of genomic DNA, highly expressing activated cells could be over-represented, though the groups showed no difference in activation or CD3 levels. Naive, central memory and regulatory TCRB repertoires appeared to be more alike among patients than among healthy donors. A moderate but significant shortening of TCRB CDR3 length was observed in type 1 diabetes patients in all four CD4+ subsets. Patients with type 1 diabetes made fewer insertions and deleted more nucleotides at VDJ recombination sites, implying thymic rearrangement abnormalities. PCR may preferentially amplify shorter templates, but because patient and control samples were amplified and corrected together, any resulting skew would affect both groups equally. Only small numbers of individuals were included in the HLA sub-analyses, which left unresolved whether HLA type had any influence on TCRB rearrangement.

Cut back by 0 bases and 7 bases, the V and J ends lie 10 bases apart. Per the germline V gene, SGHNT is the CDR1 and YENEEA is the CDR2. The cysteine opens and the phenylalanine closes a CDR3 of 14 amino acids. Only CDR3 DNA remains: 42 bases, in frame from the first base. The entire isolated RNA was reverse transcribed using the High Capacity cDNA Reverse Transcription Kit, and thus expressed TCRB transcripts were sequenced. Deep immunoSEQ sequencing was applied to naive, central memory and regulatory T cell samples, giving an average of roughly 3.5 million total reads per sample. Sorted cells were lysed in RLT buffer, and RNA was extracted using DNase-treated RNeasy Micro or Mini kits according to cell number. To prevent cross-contamination, each cell subset was processed individually, whereas patient and healthy donor samples were processed jointly. The immunoSEQ multiplex PCR was used to amplify TCRB sequences from cDNA, yielding 87-bp fragments that span the CDR3 region. Amplicons were sequenced on the Illumina HiSeq platform. Per the source publication's procedure: PCR bias was corrected computationally using synthetic template baselines, and reads within Hamming distance 2 were collapsed, with unmergeable singletons discarded. Reads were aligned against IMGT so that V, D and J genes, CDR3 length and insertions or deletions at six rearrangement sites could be assigned. Within each subset, clonotype counts were normalized to sorted cell number, after which true diversity and Gini coefficients were computed with the tcR R package. Repertoire sharing was quantified using the overlap coefficient calculated on TCRB nucleotide sequences. Out-of-frame TCRB sequences from naive cells were analyzed as a proxy for the pre-selection repertoire. Drawn from immuneACCESS, this table holds only the in-frame rearrangements with V and J called that TCRdb kept. Clones are partly lost; checked studies trace under half to an unresolved V gene and leave the rest unexplained. V, J and clone size reflect that table, while D and trimming were determined from the DNA. The sample contains about 410,000 clones, about 15% of them found a single time. The ten biggest clones cover 0.035% to 0.045% of the sample.

This clone was seen more than once but under ten times. Its target antigen remains unknown. Base qualities are not recorded, but no much larger clone differs from it by a single base. Each donor gave one peripheral blood draw, averaging approximately 120 mL, which was collected into heparinised tubes. Using a panel that included CD45RO, CCR7, CD25, CD127, CD95 and CD27, naive, central memory, regulatory and stem cell-like memory CD4+ T cells were sorted on a BD FACSAria II. Every sorted population had a purity above 95%. PBMCs were isolated immediately by Lymphoprep density gradient centrifugation and stained directly without culture. So that batch effects would be minimized, each experiment stained and sorted samples in pairs, pairing one healthy donor with one patient.

The chain joins TRBV11-3 to TRBJ2-1; the D segment could be TRBD2, given 6 matching bases. Sequenced material: naive CD4+ T cells from blood. The sample's cell subset or site label is to be understood as: true naive CD4+ T cells. The receptor's source is a man younger than 40 in good health. The DNA sequence reads TGTGCCAGCAGCTTAGATGGGAGGCGGAATGAGCAGTTCTTC. Its translation reads: CASSLDGRRNEQFF.